A selection of T cell receptor beta chains follows, all from one sample in a study of OX40 agonist ivuxolimab in advanced cancers. Clones were sequenced by immunoSEQ multiplex PCR, and TCRdb holds only the in-frame ones, with some missing. This sample has approximately 82,000 clones; roughly 90% occur once, and the top ten carry 10%. The material was CD4+ or CD8+ T cells sorted from blood, obtained in a trial of the OX40 agonist ivuxolimab. These receptors all come from an adult with an advanced solid tumor such as melanoma, head and neck, liver or kidney cancer. Each CDR3 is given with its conserved first and last residue. The D gene is left open where the match is weak. Not all rows give a size; the values are once, few, many and, for expanded clones, a class.

V,J,D,size,CDR3,DNA
TRBV15,TRBJ2-1,NA,NA,CATSRDALAWNEQFF,TGTGCCACCAGCAGAGATGCACTAGCATGGAATGAGCAGTTCTTC
TRBV18,TRBJ1-5,NA,NA,CASSPSIVESNQPQHF,TGTGCCAGCTCACCATCAATTGTGGAGAGCAATCAGCCCCAGCATTTT
TRBV27,TRBJ2-7,TRBD2,once,CASSLVTSGRAGQYF,TGTGCCAGCAGTTTAGTGACTAGCGGGAGGGCCGGGCAGTACTTC
TRBV6-6,TRBJ2-7,TRBD2,NA,CASSWGGEQYF,TGTGCCAGCTCCTGGGGGGGCGAGCAGTACTTC
TRBV7-2,TRBJ2-3,TRBD2,few,CASRPGLVTDTQYF,TGTGCCAGCAGGCCGGGACTAGTTACAGATACGCAGTATTTT
TRBV5-6,TRBJ2-5,NA,NA,CASSLGPLESAQYF,TGTGCCAGCAGTCTCGGACCATTGGAGTCGGCCCAGTACTTC
TRBV19,TRBJ2-3,TRBD2,NA,CASSSGLAPDTQYF,TGTGCCAGTAGTTCCGGACTAGCCCCCGATACGCAGTATTTT
TRBV4-1,TRBJ1-2,NA,few,CASSQDLADGYTF,TGCGCCAGCAGCCAAGATCTGGCGGATGGCTACACCTTC
TRBV11-2,TRBJ1-6,TRBD1,NA,CASSSPYGTGRTSSPLHF,TGTGCCAGCAGCTCCCCATACGGGACAGGGAGAACGAGTTCACCCCTCCACTTT
TRBV6-1,TRBJ1-2,TRBD1,once,CASKEWDSNYGYTF,TGTGCCAGCAAGGAGTGGGACAGCAACTATGGCTACACCTTC
TRBV6-5,TRBJ2-5,NA,once,CASRDGRETQYF,TGTGCCAGCAGAGACGGGAGAGAGACCCAGTACTTC
TRBV5-1,TRBJ2-2,TRBD1,NA,CASSLAGGASGELFF,TGCGCCAGCAGCTTGGCAGGGGGCGCATCCGGGGAGCTGTTTTTT
TRBV7-8,TRBJ1-2,NA,NA,CASSLDRFGPNYGYTF,TGTGCCAGCAGCTTAGACCGCTTTGGGCCTAACTATGGCTACACCTTC
TRBV2,TRBJ2-4,TRBD2,once,CASSVLAGAKNIQYF,TGTGCCAGCAGTGTGTTAGCGGGGGCCAAAAACATTCAGTACTTC
TRBV6-5,TRBJ2-5,NA,once,CATTGTSQETQYF,TGTGCCACCACTGGGACGTCACAAGAGACCCAGTACTTC
TRBV29-1,TRBJ2-7,TRBD1,NA,CSSRTGINEQYF,TGCAGCTCGCGGACAGGGATAAACGAGCAGTACTTC
TRBV2,TRBJ2-1,TRBD1,NA,CASSWDRENEQFF,TGTGCCAGCAGTTGGGACAGGGAGAATGAGCAGTTCTTC
TRBV19,TRBJ1-5,TRBD1,NA,CASSSWTGEQPQHF,TGTGCCAGTAGTTCCTGGACAGGGGAACAGCCCCAGCATTTT
TRBV29-1,TRBJ1-4,NA,once,CSVRPGRGEKLFF,TGCAGCGTTCGCCCCGGGAGGGGTGAAAAACTGTTTTTT
TRBV5-1,TRBJ2-7,TRBD1,NA,CASSLGTGGLEQYF,TGCGCCAGCAGCTTGGGGACAGGGGGCCTCGAGCAGTACTTC
TRBV10-3,TRBJ2-7,TRBD1,NA,CAISQGDRSSYEQYF,TGTGCCATCAGTCAGGGGGACAGGAGCTCCTACGAGCAGTACTTC
TRBV11-2,TRBJ2-7,NA,NA,CASSLVPKTYEQYF,TGTGCCAGCAGCTTAGTCCCGAAAACCTACGAGCAGTACTTC
TRBV6-8,TRBJ2-7,NA,NA,CATREQYF,TGTGCCACCCGCGAGCAGTACTTC
TRBV5-6,TRBJ2-6,NA,NA,CASSLVTSLVLTF,TGTGCCAGCAGCTTGGTCACTTCGTTGGTCCTGACTTTC
TRBV6-1,TRBJ2-7,TRBD2,once,CASSGGRTYEQYF,TGTGCCAGTAGCGGGGGGAGAACCTACGAGCAGTACTTC
TRBV6-6,TRBJ1-5,NA,NA,CASGSGGNQPQHF,TGTGCCAGCGGTTCAGGGGGCAATCAGCCCCAGCATTTT
TRBV18,TRBJ2-7,TRBD1,NA,CASSPLQGLAYEQYF,TGTGCCAGCTCACCTTTACAGGGGTTAGCCTACGAGCAGTACTTC
TRBV4-1,TRBJ1-4,NA,NA,CASSQLGGGTNEKLFF,TGCGCCAGCAGCCAACTGGGGGGGGGAACTAATGAAAAACTGTTTTTT
TRBV5-5,TRBJ2-7,TRBD1,NA,CASSLAGTGAYEQYF,TGTGCCAGCAGCTTGGCCGGGACAGGGGCCTACGAGCAGTACTTC
TRBV6-1,TRBJ1-1,NA,once,CASIPRGRETEAFF,TGTGCCAGCATCCCACGAGGGAGGGAAACTGAAGCTTTCTTT
TRBV5-4,TRBJ2-2,NA,once,CASSLGAGRGTGELFF,TGTGCCAGCAGCTTGGGGGCGGGACGGGGCACCGGGGAGCTGTTTTTT
TRBV5-5,TRBJ2-5,TRBD1,once,CASSSDDRDVRETQYF,TGTGCCAGCAGCTCGGATGACAGGGATGTGAGAGAGACCCAGTACTTC
TRBV2,TRBJ1-6,NA,few,CASSNSVGTLHF,TGTGCCAGCAGTAATTCCGTGGGGACCCTCCACTTT
TRBV5-4,TRBJ1-2,TRBD1,NA,CASSSRTGLYGYTF,TGTGCCAGCAGCTCGCGGACAGGGTTATATGGCTACACCTTC
TRBV27,TRBJ1-2,NA,NA,CASSFGRPNYGYTF,TGTGCCAGCAGTTTTGGACGGCCGAACTATGGCTACACCTTC
TRBV28,TRBJ1-4,NA,NA,CASSLEGVGDEKLFF,TGTGCCAGCAGTTTGGAGGGTGTGGGGGATGAAAAACTGTTTTTT
TRBV28,TRBJ1-2,NA,NA,CASRERLVGYTF,TGTGCCAGCAGGGAAAGGCTGGTAGGCTACACCTTC
TRBV29-1,TRBJ2-3,TRBD1,once,CSLGDRVSDTQYF,TGCAGCCTGGGGGACAGGGTCTCAGATACGCAGTATTTT
TRBV5-5,TRBJ1-2,NA,few,CASSLAAGTLGYGYTF,TGTGCCAGCAGCTTGGCAGCGGGGACATTGGGCTATGGCTACACCTTC
TRBV19,TRBJ2-5,NA,NA,CASSKGRVFGDPGETQYF,TGTGCCAGTAGTAAGGGCCGGGTGTTTGGCGACCCCGGCGAGACCCAGTACTTC
TRBV5-1,TRBJ1-2,NA,once,CASRPQGIEGYGYTF,TGCGCCAGCAGACCTCAGGGGATAGAGGGGTATGGCTACACCTTC
TRBV21-1,TRBJ2-7,NA,NA,CASGLRPGGEPYEQYF,TGTGCCAGCGGCCTACGCCCAGGGGGCGAACCTTACGAGCAGTACTTC
TRBV5-8,TRBJ2-1,TRBD1,NA,CASSWGTGGRNEQFF,TGTGCCAGCAGTTGGGGGACAGGGGGGAGGAATGAGCAGTTCTTC